These 5 T cell receptor beta chains came from one sample sequenced in a study of CD8+CD57+ T cells in acquired aplastic anemia. CDR3 and TCR beta VDJ profiling relied on a genomic DNA template. One entry per CDR3 protein, called by TCRdb with MiXCR from the reads. Of roughly 170,000 distinct CDR3 sequences listed, around 60% are singletons. Sequencing was performed on sorted CD4+, CD8+, or CD8+CD57+ T cells (not recorded which) from PBMCs. The receptors derive from a human donor in good health.

This clonotype came up many times. This chain uses TRBV6-1 with TRBJ2-1; the match to TRBD2 covers 13 bases. V lost 6 bases, J lost 6 bases, and 5 bases stayed unmatched. The germline CDR1 and CDR2 sequences are MNHNS and SASEGT. The CDR3 length is 15 residues. The CDR3 DNA reads as TGTGCCAGCAGATTACTAGCGGGAGGGTCCAATGAGCAGTTCTTC. The encoded protein is CASRLLAGGSNEQFF.

The chain recombines TRBV7-9 with TRBJ2-7; D unresolved. Germline V gene lookup returns CDR1 SEHNR and CDR2 FQNEAQ (reference sequence). Trimming cost V 1 base and J 7 bases, with 5 bases left between them. This CDR3 is built from 11 residues. The CDR3 sequence: CASSLGQEQYF. The CDR3 nucleotides are TGTGCCAGCAGCTTAGGTCAGGAGCAGTACTTC.

V is TRBV5-8 and J is TRBJ1-5; 7 bases fit TRBD1. Germline V gene data show CDR1 as SGHTS and CDR2 as YDEGEE. The V and J ends lost 2 bases and 4 bases, in that order; junction bases with no gene match: 6. The CDR3 runs to 15 residues. This CDR3 reads CASSFGTEANQPQHF. The DNA of the CDR3 is TGTGCCAGCAGCTTTGGGACAGAAGCTAATCAGCCCCAGCATTTT.

This clonotype was counted at least ten times. The chain uses TRBV27 and TRBJ1-2; D not certain. Per germline, CDR1 MNHEY and CDR2 SMNVEV (reference sequence). The CDR3 consists of 13 residues. Trimming removed 4 bases at V and 0 bases at J, with 6 bases between. The CDR3 region is CASSSQTNYGYTF. Written as DNA, the CDR3 is TGTGCCAGCAGTTCCCAGACTAACTATGGCTACACCTTC.

The chain employs TRBV6-6 and TRBJ2-1; 8 positions match TRBD1. There are 16 residues in the CDR3. Germline V gives CDR1 MNHNY, CDR2 SVGAGI (reference sequence). V lost 6 bases to trimming and J lost 6 bases; unmatched junction nucleotides: 13. CDR3 DNA sequence: TGTGCCAGCAGACGCTTCGGGACAGGCACTACCAATGAGCAGTTCTTC. It specifies CASRRFGTGTTNEQFF.